Below are 20 T cell receptor beta chains sequenced from a single sample in a study of neurological immune-mediated disorders. A single record per CDR3 protein comes from TCRdb applying MiXCR to the 5' RACE reads. The sample includes about 59,000 distinct CDR3 sequences, roughly 4% of them seen just once. Sequencing input: PBMCs. All receptors come from a woman aged 50 to 65 with multiple sclerosis.

This clonotype showed up just a few times. This chain connects TRBV11-2 to TRBJ2-3; tentative D call: TRBD1 (7 bases). V was shortened by 5 bases and J by 4 bases, with 28 bases between the two germline ends. Per germline, CDR1 SGHAT and CDR2 FQNNGV. CDR3 length equals 19 residues. The CDR3 reads CASSPRGDRAIGRSDTQYF. In nucleotides, the CDR3 is TGTGCCAGCAGCCCCCGAGGGGACAGAGCTATCGGGAGATCAGATACGCAGTATTTT.

This clonotype was recorded many times. The chain uses TRBV5-1 and TRBJ2-3, with 12 bases identical to TRBD2. Germline CDR1 is SGHRS and CDR2 is YFSETQ. Trimming took 1 base from V and 6 from J; bases not matched to a gene: 9. The CDR3 is 17 amino acids. CDR3 DNA: TGCGCCAGCAGCTTGTCCGGACTAGCGGGAAGGGTTGATACGCAGTATTTT. As protein: CASSLSGLAGRVDTQYF.

This clonotype has a count of ten or more. This rearrangement joins TRBV10-3 to TRBJ1-1; no definite D call. V was pared by 7 bases and J by 4 bases, with 16 bases between. The CDR3 runs 14 residues. CDR1 is ENHRY and CDR2 is SYGVKD in the germline V gene. The CDR3 loop reads CAIMGGTDGTEAFF. In nucleotides, the CDR3 is TGTGCCATCATGGGCGGCACCGACGGCACTGAAGCTTTCTTT.

This sequence joins TRBV4-3 and TRBJ2-7; weak D call: TRBD2 (5 bases). The CDR3 totals 16 residues. V dropped 0 bases and J dropped 1 base, with 13 bases sitting between them. Germline V CDR1 and CDR2: LGHNA, YSLEER. The CDR3 coding sequence is TGCGCCAGCAGCCAAGATATGAGATCGGGATCCTACGAGCAGTACTTC. This gives the protein CASSQDMRSGSYEQYF.

This clonotype was seen many times. This chain uses TRBV15 with TRBJ2-1, with D uncertain. This CDR3 is built from 17 residues. Trimming shortened V by 0 bases and J by 0 bases, and 12 bases separated the two germline ends. Germline CDR1 LNHNV, CDR2 YYDKDF (reference sequence). Written as DNA, the CDR3 is TGTGCCACCAGCAGAGATTTCGGGCTGAGCTCCTACAATGAGCAGTTCTTC. Protein: CATSRDFGLSSYNEQFF.

There are many counts of this clonotype. CDR3 sequence reads: CATAPDGTYGYTF. The CDR3 DNA follows: TGTGCCACCGCCCCAGACGGGACCTATGGCTACACCTTC. This sequence joins TRBV10-3 and TRBJ1-2, with D tentatively TRBD1 (5 bases). CDR1 is ENHRY, CDR2 SYGVKD, per germline. The V end lost 10 bases, the J end lost 4 bases, and 16 bases lay between the germline ends. The CDR3 loop spans 13 amino acids.

At least ten counts were recorded for this clonotype. V usage is TRBV7-3 and J usage is TRBJ2-5; tentative D call: TRBD2 (6 bases). The CDR3 is made up of 15 amino acids. The germline V and J ends were trimmed by 1 base and 1 base, with 10 bases remaining between them. Germline loops: CDR1 SGHTA, CDR2 FQGTGA. CDR3 bases: TGTGCCAGCAGCTTAAGGACGGGAGTCCAAGAGACCCAGTACTTC. This sequence encodes CASSLRTGVQETQYF. Drawing the rest from reference TRBV7-3 and TRBJ2-5, the complete variable domain is GAGVSQTPSNKVTEKGKYVELRCDPISGHTALYWYRQSLGQGPEFLIYFQGTGAADDSGLPNDRFFAVRPEGSVSTLKIQRTERGDSAVYLCASSLRTGVQETQYFGPGTRLLVL.

This clonotype has a count of ten or more. This chain links TRBV14 with TRBJ2-2, with D unresolved. This CDR3 has 14 residues. Germline values: CDR1 SGHDN, CDR2 FVKESK. The germline V and J ends were trimmed by 0 bases and 4 bases, with 6 bases remaining between them. The CDR3 sequence is CASSQDVTTGELFF. CDR3 coding DNA: TGTGCCAGCAGCCAAGATGTAACCACCGGGGAGCTGTTTTTT.

The sample holds a few counts of this clonotype. The chain couples TRBV4-2 to TRBJ1-2; a possible D gene is TRBD1 (5 bases). From germline, CDR1 is LGHNA and CDR2 YNFKEQ. Trimming removed 4 bases from V and 4 bases from J, with 16 bases in between. CDR3 length equals 15 residues. The CDR3 coding sequence is TGTGCCAGCAGCCTCGGGACGGTTACGATCTATGGCTACACCTTC. Encoded protein: CASSLGTVTIYGYTF.

This clonotype was recorded at least ten times. CDR3 in DNA: TGTGCCAGCAGTTTACCGAGACAGGCGGGAACCGGGGAGCTGTTTTTT. Residues: CASSLPRQAGTGELFF. The chain has TRBV27 and TRBJ2-2, with D possibly called TRBD1 or TRBD2 (6 bases each). Trimming took off 2 bases at V and 5 bases at J, with 15 bases between the two ends. Germline V gene data show CDR1 as MNHEY and CDR2 as SMNVEV (reference sequence). The CDR3 totals 16 residues.

This clonotype was recorded at least ten times. The V gene is TRBV20-1, the J gene TRBJ1-6, with a possible D match to TRBD1 (6 bases). The CDR3 is made up of 14 amino acids. V was clipped by 0 bases and J by 7 bases, with 10 bases between them. The V gene's germline CDR1 is DFQATT and CDR2 SNEGSKA (reference sequence). CDR3 amino acids: CSAREPGQNSPLHF. The CDR3 DNA reads TGCAGTGCTAGAGAACCGGGACAAAATTCACCCCTCCACTTT.

This clonotype was seen repeatedly, ten times or more. The rearrangement uses TRBV5-8 and TRBJ2-2; 9 nucleotides agree with TRBD2. Germline V CDR1 and CDR2: SGHTS, YDEGEE. Trimming removed 2 bases from V and 6 bases from J; junction bases left unmatched: 5. The CDR3 is 15 residues long. The CDR3 coding sequence is TGTGCCAGCAGCTTAGCGGGAGGTTATGCCGGGGAGCTGTTTTTT. Amino acid sequence: CASSLAGGYAGELFF.

This clonotype has a count of ten or more. The J gene is TRBJ2-1, the V gene TRBV4-3, with a weak D call TRBD2 (5 bases). This CDR3 has 17 residues. Germline CDR1 is LGHNA and CDR2 is YSLEER. With 1 base removed from V and 1 base from J, the gap between germline ends came to 14 bases. The CDR3 loop reads CASSQGAGSGSYNEQFF. The CDR3 region has the DNA TGCGCCAGCAGCCAAGGTGCTGGGTCGGGGTCCTACAATGAGCAGTTCTTC.

In its sample, this clonotype was seen a few times. The rearrangement uses TRBV20-1 and TRBJ1-6; tentative D call: TRBD1 (5 bases). The germline V gene encodes CDR1 DFQATT and CDR2 SNEGSKA (reference sequence). V was clipped by 0 bases and J by 10 bases, with 13 bases between them. This CDR3 spans 14 amino acids. CDR3 region: CSARDRLGQSPLHF. CDR3 coding DNA: TGCAGTGCTAGAGATCGACTGGGGCAGTCACCCCTCCACTTT.

This clonotype was detected ten times or more. CDR3 coding DNA: TGTGCCACCCGACTAGCGGGGTACAATGAGCAGTTCTTC. Protein product: CATRLAGYNEQFF. J is TRBJ2-1 and V is TRBV12-3 or TRBV12-4; 11 nucleotides agree with TRBD2. J lost 4 bases, V lost 10 bases, and 3 bases had no gene match. This CDR3 is 13 amino acids long.

The sample holds many counts of this clonotype. The chain carries TRBV11-1 and TRBJ2-7, with a tentative D call TRBD2 (6 bases). Germline V gene sequence: CDR1 SGHAT, CDR2 FQDESV (reference sequence). The CDR3 sequence is 14 residues long. The V and J ends lost 2 bases and 1 base respectively, with 9 bases between them. The DNA for the CDR3 is TGTGCCAGCAGCTTACGGGGGAGATCCTACGAGCAGTACTTC. Its protein product is CASSLRGRSYEQYF.

This clonotype was seen repeatedly, ten times or more. This rearrangement joins TRBV5-5 to TRBJ1-5; D may be TRBD1 (5 bases). The germline V gene has CDR1 SGHKS and CDR2 YYEKEE (reference sequence). Trimming cost V 0 bases and J 3 bases, with 16 bases left between them. This CDR3 has 17 amino acids. The DNA of the CDR3 is TGTGCCAGCAGCTTGGCATTTCCAGGGCGGGACAATCAGCCCCAGCATTTT. Translation: CASSLAFPGRDNQPQHF. Together with reference TRBV5-5 and TRBJ1-5, the CDR3 gives the full variable domain: DAGVTQSPTHLIKTRGQQVTLRCSPISGHKSVSWYQQVLGQGPQFIFQYYEKEERGRGNFPDRFSARQFPNYSSELNVNALLLGDSALYLCASSLAFPGRDNQPQHFGDGTRLSIL.

This clonotype was observed at least ten times. The chain uses TRBV27 and TRBJ2-2; TRBD1 aligns across 9 bases. Germline CDR1 is MNHEY and CDR2 is SMNVEV (reference sequence). V gave up 6 bases and J gave up 7 bases; unmatched junction bases: 15. The CDR3 is 17 residues long. Written as DNA, the CDR3 is TGTGCCAGCAGCCTAATTCCGGGACAGGGAGTCGGCGGGGAGCTGTTTTTT. Amino acids: CASSLIPGQGVGGELFF.

At least ten counts were recorded for this clonotype. The genes are TRBV5-1 and TRBJ1-1, with D perhaps TRBD1 (5 bases). The germline gives CDR1 SGHRS, CDR2 YFSETQ. V lost 0 bases and J lost 9, with 9 bases in between. This CDR3 has 12 amino acids. The CDR3 sequence: CASSLEQEQAFF. The CDR3 nucleotides are TGCGCCAGCAGCTTGGAACAGGAGCAAGCTTTCTTT.

In its sample, this clonotype was seen many times. The chain uses TRBV7-8 and TRBJ2-3; D gene uncertain. The CDR3 loop spans 16 amino acids. V lost 1 base, J lost 8 bases, and 19 bases lay in between. The V gene's germline CDR1 is SGHVS and CDR2 FQNEAQ. The CDR3 sequence is CASSLGPTRVRGTQYF. The CDR3 DNA is TGTGCCAGCAGCTTAGGTCCTACCCGGGTACGAGGTACGCAGTATTTT.